This is a list of T cell receptor beta chains from one sample in a study of CD8+ T cells in alopecia areata. Some clones are missing from TCRdb's copy, which holds only in-frame ones; the method was immunoSEQ multiplex PCR. The table lists just over 150,000 clones, roughly 65% of them singletons, with 0.9% to 1% in the top ten. This material consisted of CD4+ T cells sorted from blood, taken at week 4, from a patient treated with tofacitinib. The origin of the receptors is a human donor with alopecia areata. The CDR3 runs from the conserved cysteine through the conserved F or W.

V,CDR3
TRBV29-1,CSVEDTPEAFF
TRBV30,CAWSERRRGGYTF
TRBV4-1,CASSHRDRASGELFF
TRBV6-5,CASSRTGSPGEQYF
TRBV30,CAWFRSVGTEAFF
TRBV18,CASSQRGENTEAFF
TRBV30,CAWSVGRNTEAFF
TRBV2,CASSEEFPGVNTEAFF
TRBV5-1,CASSTLGHSGSETQYF
TRBV4-3,CASSQEADRTDTQYF
TRBV2,CASSDIITPLGQPQHF
TRBV30,CAWGRGAVYNEQFF
TRBV27,CASRRAGQKETQYF
TRBV4-1,CASSVPAPLYGYTF
TRBV5-4,CASSVGTGWGQPQHF
TRBV6-5,CASSYGTTNEKLFF
TRBV25-1,CASTKGVRSTEAFF
TRBV30,CAYRGQVTGELFF
TRBV6-1,CASSETHSTDTQYF
TRBV6-1,CATHRDENQPQHF